This TCR beta chain is from a study of cytomegalovirus exposure and HLA in healthy donors. Comment on this clone: Its matching antigen is unknown.

General study points: Upon later analysis, HLA-associated TCR beta chains proved more clonally expanded than other, equally common chains. In a later analysis, V- and J-gene trimming of beta chains associated with a DCLRE1C missense variant, replicated independently. Versus the approximately 700-donor mean, an Asian-associated ancestry cluster reportedly showed fewer N-insertions in a later analysis.

The PCR made use of 60 Vbeta and 13 Jbeta primers. Method: immunoSEQ multiplex PCR; TCRdb's copy keeps in-frame clones and lacks some. The table lists roughly 120,000 clones, under 80% of them singletons. V lost 7 bases to trimming and J lost 10 bases; unmatched junction nucleotides: 9. CDR1 and CDR2 from the germline V gene are MNHEY and SVGAGI. This CDR3 has 13 residues. Sequenced input: PBMCs. The receptor was isolated from a woman aged 45-65 years in good health and CMV-seropositive. The chain is built from TRBV6-5 and TRBJ1-2; TRBD1 matches 10 bases. The CDR3 DNA sequence: TGTGCCAGCAAAAACCGGGACAGGGGTGACTACACCTTC. Residues: CASKNRDRGDYTF.